The 12 T cell receptor beta chains below were found in one sample sequenced in a study of blood T cell repertoires in COVID-19. Sequencing was performed with immunoSEQ multiplex PCR; in TCRdb, only in-frame clones are kept and a portion is missing. There are 150,000 to 250,000 clones in the sample; about 80% occur only once, and 6% to 8% lies in the top ten. Material for sequencing was PBMCs or T cells enriched from blood (not recorded which). The receptors derive from a middle-aged man who had recovered from COVID-19.

This chain joins TRBV10-3 and TRBJ2-5; D gene uncertain. This CDR3 is 14 amino acids long. Germline values: CDR1 ENHRY, CDR2 SYGVKD. Trimming stripped 0 bases from V and 4 bases from J, with 9 bases between. The CDR3 is CAISESATGETQYF. The CDR3 coding sequence is TGTGCCATCAGTGAGTCAGCGACGGGAGAGACCCAGTACTTC.

This clone has just a few counts. The chain has TRBV20-1 and TRBJ2-1, with unresolved D. The CDR3 extends over 11 amino acids. V was trimmed by 3 bases and J by 4 bases, leaving 4 bases between them. CDR1 is DFQATT and CDR2 is SNEGSKA in the germline V gene (reference sequence). The CDR3 DNA sequence: TGCAGTGCTAGCGGGTACAATGAGCAGTTCTTC. As protein: CSASGYNEQFF.

The chain combines TRBV5-1 with TRBJ1-2; 8 nucleotides line up with TRBD1. CDR1 and CDR2 (germline): SGHRS, YFSETQ. V lost 4 bases and J lost 5; bases outside the gene matches: 10. The CDR3 is 15 residues long. The CDR3, as DNA: TGCGCCAGCAGCCCGTCGGGACAGGCGACATATGGCTACACCTTC. Translation gives CASSPSGQATYGYTF.

The chain employs TRBV5-1 and TRBJ2-3; the D gene is possibly TRBD2 (6 bases). CDR3 length: 19 residues. V was cut by 4 bases and J by 8 bases, with 32 bases left in between. The germline V gene has CDR1 SGHRS and CDR2 YFSETQ. DNA of the CDR3: TGCGCCAGCAGCCTGGGAATCGGGCGGGGACGGAGTTTCTTCAGTACGCAGTATTTT. This codes for CASSLGIGRGRSFFSTQYF.

V is TRBV11-2 and J is TRBJ1-1; TRBD1 matches at 7 bases. The CDR3 extends over 15 amino acids. The germline V gene has CDR1 SGHAT and CDR2 FQNNGV. The trim removed 6 bases at V and 0 bases at J, leaving 7 bases unmatched. The CDR3 DNA reads as TGTGCCAGCAGTCGTATGGGACAGTTGAACACTGAAGCTTTCTTT. It specifies CASSRMGQLNTEAFF.

Only one count was recorded for this clone. The V gene is TRBV5-4, the J gene TRBJ2-5; D not resolved. There are 14 residues in the CDR3. V lost 0 bases and J 2 bases, leaving 8 bases between the germline ends. Germline loops: CDR1 SGHNT, CDR2 YYREEE (reference sequence). DNA for the CDR3: TGTGCCAGCAGCTTGGGACTGCCGCAAGAGACCCAGTACTTC. Translation: CASSLGLPQETQYF. Based on the CDR3 plus reference TRBV5-4 and TRBJ2-5, the full variable domain is ETGVTQSPTHLIKTRGQQVTLRCSSQSGHNTVSWYQQALGQGPQFIFQYYREEENGRGNFPPRFSGLQFPNYSSELNVNALELDDSALYLCASSLGLPQETQYFGPGTRLLVL.

In its sample, this clone was seen a few times. This sequence joins TRBV24-1 and TRBJ2-3; D might be TRBD2 (6 bases). This CDR3 is 14 amino acids long. The germline V and J ends were trimmed by 10 bases and 2 bases, with 15 bases remaining between them. Germline V lookup: CDR1 KGHDR, CDR2 SFDVKD. CDR3 amino acids: CATTAGPPTDTQYF. CDR3 coding DNA: TGTGCCACTACGGCGGGACCCCCCACAGATACGCAGTATTTT.

With regard to this clone: At the DNA level, this CDR3 is encoded by other sequences in the same sample as well. The chain joins TRBV24-1 to TRBJ1-2, with 10 bases fitting TRBD1. Trimming cost V 3 bases and J 6 bases; bases outside gene matches: 3. This CDR3 contains 14 residues. From germline, CDR1 is KGHDR and CDR2 SFDVKD. CDR3: CATSDPGTGDGYTF. CDR3 DNA: TGTGCCACCAGTGATCCCGGGACAGGGGATGGCTACACCTTC.

In this sample, this clone turned up a few times. The gene calls are TRBV6-5 and TRBJ2-7, with 9 bases fitting TRBD1. This CDR3 is 13 amino acids long. The J segment lost 6 bases and the V segment lost 6 bases, leaving 6 bases of the junction unmatched. Germline-derived CDR1 and CDR2 are MNHEY and SVGAGI. CDR3 DNA: TGTGCCAGCAGGGCCGGGACAGGGCGCGAGCAGTACTTC. Its protein product is CASRAGTGREQYF.

The CDR3 DNA reads as TGTGCCAGCAGCGTAGGTCTCTCCCCATACGGGGACGAGCAGTACTTC. It specifies CASSVGLSPYGDEQYF. The V call is TRBV9, the J call TRBJ2-7; tentative D call: TRBD2 (5 bases). Germline V gives CDR1 SGDLS, CDR2 YYNGEE. V lost 0 bases, J lost 5 bases, and 18 bases lay in between. This CDR3 comprises 16 residues.

The chain is built from TRBV15 and TRBJ2-2, with D perhaps TRBD1 (6 bases). This CDR3 comprises 13 residues. CDR1 and CDR2 from the germline V gene are LNHNV and YYDKDF (reference sequence). Trimming stripped 3 bases from V and 5 bases from J, with 7 bases between. The CDR3: CATSRGQTGELFF. DNA of the CDR3: TGTGCCACCAGCAGGGGACAAACCGGGGAGCTGTTTTTT.

The V and J genes are TRBV3-1 (or the pseudogene TRBV3-2) and TRBJ1-2; D possibly corresponds to TRBD1 (5 bases). Germline V gene sequence: CDR1 LGHDT, CDR2 YNNKEL (reference sequence). V was cut by 0 bases and J by 5 bases, with 19 bases left in between. This CDR3 is 17 amino acids long. The DNA for the CDR3 is TGTGCCAGCAGCCAAGACCCCAATTGGGGGGGAAGATATGGCTACACCTTC. Encoded protein: CASSQDPNWGGRYGYTF.